This record looks at one T cell receptor beta chain sequence and its context. This record belongs to a study of T cell changes during pregnancy in multiple sclerosis. V lost 0 bases to trimming and J lost 8 bases, with 17 bases between them. The CDR3 is made up of 15 amino acids. CDR1 and CDR2 (germline): SGHNT, YYREEE (reference sequence). Using immunoSEQ multiplex PCR, the repertoire was profiled, and TCRdb retains in-frame clones only, with some absent. The sample includes about 54,000 clones, around 90% of them seen just once. The starting material was peripheral blood, obtained after pregnancy. This sequence joins TRBV5-4 and TRBJ1-2, with D perhaps TRBD1 (5 bases). This TCR was sampled from a female donor in good health, enrolled as a control in a pregnancy study. The CDR3 loop reads CASSLVGGGSYGYTF. The CDR3 coding sequence is TGTGCCAGCAGCTTGGTTGGCGGGGGATCCTACGGCTACACCTTC. The whole variable domain, filled in from reference TRBV5-4 and TRBJ1-2, reads ETGVTQSPTHLIKTRGQQVTLRCSSQSGHNTVSWYQQALGQGPQFIFQYYREEENGRGNFPPRFSGLQFPNYSSELNVNALELDDSALYLCASSLVGGGSYGYTFGSGTRLTVV.